These T cell receptor beta chains were read from a single sample in a study of T cell responses to AZD1222 COVID-19 vaccine. Some clones are missing from TCRdb's copy, which holds only in-frame ones; the method was immunoSEQ multiplex PCR. The data hold more than 80,000 clones, with 90% observed a single time. Sample: peripheral blood, taken on day 0 of AZD1222 vaccination. The receptors were sampled from an adult in good health. CDR3s include the opening cysteine and the closing phenylalanine or tryptophan. The D gene is left open where the match is weak. Rows give clone size only sometimes, using once, few, many, or a class for an expanded clone.

DNA	CDR3	J	V	D	size	length
TGTGCCAGCAGCTTCAGCAGCGGCATCTCCTACGAGCAGTACTTC	CASSFSSGISYEQYF	TRBJ2-7	TRBV7-2	NA	NA	15
TGTGCCAGCTCGCGGACAGAGAACACCGGGGAGCTGTTTTTT	CASSRTENTGELFF	TRBJ2-2	TRBV18	NA	NA	14
TGTGCCAGCAGCCAAGATATTAACGGGAGGCCCTACAATGAGCAGTTCTTC	CASSQDINGRPYNEQFF	TRBJ2-1	TRBV3-1/TRBV3-2	TRBD2	NA	17
TGTGCCAGCAGCCATCCCCGCGGAGGCTCCGAGAATGAGCAGTTCTTC	CASSHPRGGSENEQFF	TRBJ2-1	TRBV4-2	NA	NA	16
NA	CASSSSVSSYEQYF	TRBJ2-7	TRBV6-4	NA	NA	14
TGTGCCAGCAGCCCCCCGGGGAATACGCAGTATTTT	CASSPPGNTQYF	TRBJ2-3	TRBV7-9	NA	NA	12
TGTGCCAGCAGCTGGGACAGCCAAGGGGGAATGAACACTGAAGCTTTCTTT	CASSWDSQGGMNTEAFF	TRBJ1-1	TRBV7-9	TRBD1	few	17
TGTGCCAGCAGCTTAGCGCGGGGAGGGATGAATGGCTACACCTTC	CASSLARGGMNGYTF	TRBJ1-2	TRBV7-6	NA	NA	15
TGTGCCAGCAGCCCCCCGCGGGAATATAATTCACCCCTCCACTTT	CASSPPREYNSPLHF	TRBJ1-6	TRBV7-8	NA	NA	15
TGTGCCACCCGGGACAGGTACAATGAGCAGTTCTTC	CATRDRYNEQFF	TRBJ2-1	TRBV19	TRBD1	NA	12
TGTGCCAGCACCCTTCCGGGGAATGAGCAGTTCTTC	CASTLPGNEQFF	TRBJ2-1	TRBV12-3/TRBV12-4	NA	NA	12
TGTGCTAGTGGCACCGGGACAAAGGAAAACATTCAGTACTTC	CASGTGTKENIQYF	TRBJ2-4	TRBV12-5	NA	NA	14
TGTGCTAGTGGTTTGTACGAGAACACTGAAGCTTTCTTT	CASGLYENTEAFF	TRBJ1-1	TRBV12-5	NA	few	13
TGTGCCAGCAGCTTTCGCGGGGAGACCCAGTACTTC	CASSFRGETQYF	TRBJ2-5	TRBV7-8	NA	once	12
TGCGCCAGCAGCCAAGGATCCCCAGGGGGCAACGTGGTCTACGAGCAGTACTTC	CASSQGSPGGNVVYEQYF	TRBJ2-7	TRBV4-1	TRBD1	NA	18
TGTGCCAGCAGCGCCAGACAGGGTATGAACACTGAAGCTTTCTTT	CASSARQGMNTEAFF	TRBJ1-1	TRBV11-2	TRBD1	NA	15
TGTGCCAGCAGCGTAGGGACAGGTACTAATGAAAAACTGTTTTTT	CASSVGTGTNEKLFF	TRBJ1-4	TRBV9	TRBD1	NA	15
TGTGCCATCAGTGAACAGGTTAGCAATCAGCCCCAGCATTTT	CAISEQVSNQPQHF	TRBJ1-5	TRBV10-3	NA	NA	14
TGCGCCAGCAGCCAAGCCTTTAATGAAAAACTGTTTTTT	CASSQAFNEKLFF	TRBJ1-4	TRBV4-3	NA	NA	13
TGTGCCAGCAGCGGCTATGGACAGGGAGGAACTGAAGCTTTCTTT	CASSGYGQGGTEAFF	TRBJ1-1	TRBV9	TRBD1	NA	15
TGTGCCACCAGCAGAGAAAGTGACACCACAGATACGCAGTATTTT	CATSRESDTTDTQYF	TRBJ2-3	TRBV15	NA	NA	15
TGCGCCAGCAGCCCCGGGACTAGTGGCTCCTACAATGAGCAGTTCTTC	CASSPGTSGSYNEQFF	TRBJ2-1	TRBV5-1	TRBD2	few	16
TGCGCCAGCAGCCTCGGGACAGTTCAGACTAATGAAAAACTGTTTTTT	CASSLGTVQTNEKLFF	TRBJ1-4	TRBV5-1	TRBD1	NA	16
TGTGCCAGCAGCAACGGGGTAGCGGGAGCCTACAATGAGCAGTTCTTC	CASSNGVAGAYNEQFF	TRBJ2-1	TRBV11-2	TRBD2	NA	16
TGTGCCAGCAGTGCCCTTACGCTAGCCAAAAACATTCAGTACTTC	CASSALTLAKNIQYF	TRBJ2-4	TRBV6-2/TRBV6-3	NA	NA	15
TGTGCCAGCAGCCAAGCCAGTAACTACGAGCAGTACTTC	CASSQASNYEQYF	TRBJ2-7	TRBV4-2	NA	NA	13
TGTGCCAGCAGCCGACCGGGACAGGCGACTGAAGCTTTCTTT	CASSRPGQATEAFF	TRBJ1-1	TRBV27	TRBD1	few	14
TGTGCCAGCAGCTCCATTAGCGGGATGCATCACAATGAGCAGTTCTTC	CASSSISGMHHNEQFF	TRBJ2-1	TRBV11-3	TRBD2	few	16
TGTGCCAGCAGCCCCGGGGGGGAGACCCAGTACTTC	CASSPGGETQYF	TRBJ2-5	TRBV12-3/TRBV12-4	TRBD2	NA	12
TGTGCCAGCACACACTCGGGCAGGGGAACTGAAGCTTTCTTT	CASTHSGRGTEAFF	TRBJ1-1	TRBV6-5	NA	NA	14